Included here is one T cell receptor beta chain sequence, with context. Here immunoSEQ multiplex PCR was the method, and the copy in TCRdb shows in-frame clones only, minus some. The sample has some 13,000 clones; around 74% are singletons. This entry belongs to a study of tumor-infiltrating lymphocytes in localized non-small cell lung cancer. Background on the study: Patients included smokers and never-smokers with various histologies, some sampled after neoadjuvant chemotherapy.

Trimming cost V 5 bases and J 7 bases; bases outside gene matches: 6. This CDR3 has 15 residues. The V gene's germline CDR1 is SGHTA and CDR2 FQGNSA. The rearrangement joins TRBV7-2 to TRBJ2-1; TRBD1 aligns across 12 bases. The source of this sequence is a human donor with non-small cell lung cancer. The source material was uninvolved lung tissue not adjacent to the tumor. The CDR3 DNA follows: TGTGCCAGCAGCCGGGGACAGGGGGCTTTTAATGAGCAGTTCTTC. Translated, it gives CASSRGQGAFNEQFF.